What follows are 25 T cell receptor beta chains derived from one specimen sequenced in a study of early T cells in non-severe SARS-CoV-2 infection. TCRdb re-called the 5' RACE reads with MiXCR, one entry per CDR3 protein. The sample shows under 85,000 distinct CDR3 sequences, around 13% of them seen only once. Material: whole blood. These receptors originate from an adult who was a healthcare worker with PCR-confirmed SARS-CoV-2 infection or an uninfected control (not recorded which).

This clonotype was seen only a few times. This rearrangement joins TRBV5-6 to TRBJ2-3, with TRBD2 identical over 12 bases. The germline gives CDR1 SGHDT, CDR2 YYEEEE. The CDR3 sequence is 17 residues long. V dropped 5 bases and J dropped 0; count of bases not matched to a gene: 7. The CDR3, as DNA: TGTGCCAGCAGGGCTAGCGGGAGGGCTTGGAGCACAGATACGCAGTATTTT. Residues: CASRASGRAWSTDTQYF. Variable domain in full (rest from reference TRBV5-6 and TRBJ2-3): DAGVTQSPTHLIKTRGQQVTLRCSPKSGHDTVSWYQQALGQGPQFIFQYYEEEERQRGNFPDRFSGHQFPNYSSELNVNALLLGDSALYLCASRASGRAWSTDTQYFGPGTRLTVL.

This clonotype was counted only a few times. The rearrangement joins TRBV21-1 to TRBJ2-7; the table assigns TRBD2, which was not confirmed against the DNA. TRBV21-1 is labeled a pseudogene. The CDR3 consists of 17 residues. The CDR3 sequence is CASNPEASGSISYEQYF. In DNA, the CDR3 is TGTGCCAGCAACCCCGAGGCTAGCGGGTCAATTTCCTACGAGCAGTACTTC.

This clonotype was seen ten or more times. The J gene is TRBJ2-1, the V gene TRBV10-1; D is perhaps TRBD2 (5 bases). This CDR3 has 16 amino acids. Germline V gives CDR1 WNHNN, CDR2 SYGVQD (reference sequence). Between the trimmed V and J ends, which lost 0 bases and 7 bases, there was a span of 16 bases. CDR3 loop: CASSESGGPDLNEQFF. CDR3 DNA sequence: TGCGCCAGCAGTGAGTCCGGCGGGCCAGACCTTAATGAGCAGTTCTTC.

This clonotype was seen many times. The rearrangement links TRBV10-2 to TRBJ2-3, with D perhaps TRBD2 (7 bases). Trimming cost V 3 bases and J 0 bases, with 10 bases left between them. CDR1 is WSHSY and CDR2 is SAAADI in the germline V gene. The CDR3 length is 15 residues. CDR3 nucleotides: TGCGCCAGCAGTGATGCGGGGGCCAGCACAGATACGCAGTATTTT. Translated: CASSDAGASTDTQYF.

This clonotype was counted at least ten times. The chain combines TRBV5-1 with TRBJ2-3, with 7 bases fitting TRBD1. This CDR3 has 13 amino acids. After removal of 6 bases from V and 5 bases from J, the junction contained 6 bases not matched to a gene. Germline V lookup: CDR1 SGHRS, CDR2 YFSETQ. CDR3 in amino acids: CASTRTGQDTQYF. For the CDR3, the DNA is TGCGCCAGCACTAGGACAGGACAAGATACGCAGTATTTT.

There are many counts of this clonotype. V is TRBV7-2 and J is TRBJ2-3; D gene unclear. This CDR3 region has 13 residues. CDR1 is SGHTA and CDR2 is FQGNSA in the germline V gene. The germline V and J ends were trimmed by 6 bases and 2 bases, with 9 bases remaining between them. In nucleotides, the CDR3 is TGTGCCAGCAGTATTAAGAACACAGATACGCAGTATTTT. It specifies CASSIKNTDTQYF.

This clonotype was counted many times. The V gene is TRBV27, the J gene TRBJ2-1; D possibly corresponds to TRBD1 (6 bases). The CDR3 is made up of 17 amino acids. The germline CDR1 and CDR2 sequences are MNHEY and SMNVEV (reference sequence). Deletions cut 6 bases from V and 0 bases from J, with 18 bases between. The CDR3 region has the DNA TGTGCCAGCAGCCTAGGACAGAGTCTAAGCTCCTACAATGAGCAGTTCTTC. Protein: CASSLGQSLSSYNEQFF.

In this sample, this clonotype turned up many times. This rearrangement joins TRBV7-8 to TRBJ1-1; no definite D call. The CDR3 runs to 15 residues. Germline lookup yields CDR1 SGHVS and CDR2 FQNEAQ. The germline V and J ends were trimmed by 4 bases and 3 bases, with 15 bases remaining between them. The CDR3 reads CASSWGRLRDTEAFF. The CDR3 DNA sequence: TGTGCCAGCAGCTGGGGTCGTCTTCGCGACACTGAAGCTTTCTTT.

The V call is TRBV7-2, the J call TRBJ2-3; TRBD2 matches 10 bases. The CDR3 runs 16 residues. Germline V lookup: CDR1 SGHTA, CDR2 FQGNSA. J lost 1 base, V lost 3 bases, and 4 bases had no gene match. The CDR3 coding sequence is TGTGCCAGCAGCTTTCTAGCGGGGGCGCGCACAGATACGCAGTATTTT. This gives the protein CASSFLAGARTDTQYF.

There are a few counts of this clonotype. This chain joins TRBV7-9 and TRBJ1-1, with D unclear. The CDR3 covers 12 residues. Trimming stripped 6 bases from V and 3 bases from J, with 8 bases between. Germline lookup yields CDR1 SEHNR and CDR2 FQNEAQ (reference sequence). This CDR3 reads CASSPGYTEAFF. The CDR3 DNA follows: TGTGCCAGCAGTCCCGGTTACACTGAAGCTTTCTTT.

This clonotype was counted only a few times. The chain combines TRBV5-6 with TRBJ2-7; 10 bases line up with TRBD1. J lost 7 bases, V lost 4 bases, and 8 bases had no gene match. Germline V gene sequence: CDR1 SGHDT, CDR2 YYEEEE. This CDR3 has 14 residues. The CDR3 loop is CASSPGTGEREQYF. The CDR3 region has the DNA TGTGCCAGCAGCCCTGGGACAGGGGAAAGAGAGCAGTACTTC. The entire variable domain, with the rest obtained from reference TRBV5-6 and TRBJ2-7, is as follows: DAGVTQSPTHLIKTRGQQVTLRCSPKSGHDTVSWYQQALGQGPQFIFQYYEEEERQRGNFPDRFSGHQFPNYSSELNVNALLLGDSALYLCASSPGTGEREQYFGPGTRLTVT.

This clonotype appeared a few times. The CDR3 DNA is TGTGCCAGCAGCTTAATAGCGACCTATGGCTACACCTTC. Amino acids: CASSLIATYGYTF. The chain has TRBV7-9 and TRBJ1-2; no clear D. There are 13 residues in the CDR3. The V end was cut by 2 bases, the J end by 4 bases, with 8 bases between. CDR1 SEHNR and CDR2 FQNEAQ come from the germline V gene (reference sequence).

The rearrangement uses TRBV20-1 and TRBJ1-2, with D perhaps matching TRBD1 (6 bases). The CDR3 has 15 amino acids. Germline V gives CDR1 DFQATT, CDR2 SNEGSKA (reference sequence). Between the trimmed V and J ends, which lost 6 bases and 6 bases, there was a span of 23 bases. The CDR3 DNA follows: TGCAGTGCCCAAGACCAGGGGACGATTCTGCATGGCTACACCTTC. It codes for CSAQDQGTILHGYTF.

This chain uses TRBV28 with TRBJ1-1; the D is unclear. The V end lost 2 bases, the J end lost 0 bases, and 7 bases lay between the germline ends. CDR3 length equals 14 residues. Germline CDR1 reads MDHEN; CDR2 reads SYDVKM. The CDR3 region is CASSLARMNTEAFF. CDR3 coding DNA: TGTGCCAGCAGTTTAGCCCGCATGAACACTGAAGCTTTCTTT. Full variable domain (missing parts from reference TRBV28 and TRBJ1-1): DVKVTQSSRYLVKRTGEKVFLECVQDMDHENMFWYRQDPGLGLRLIYFSYDVKMKEKGDIPEGYSVSREKKERFSLILESASTNQTSMYLCASSLARMNTEAFFGQGTRLTVV.

The J gene is TRBJ1-2, the V gene TRBV5-6; 7 positions agree with TRBD1. CDR3 length: 16 residues. The germline V gene encodes CDR1 SGHDT and CDR2 YYEEEE. Trimming removed 2 bases from V and 4 bases from J; junction bases left unmatched: 11. CDR3 DNA: TGTGCCAGCAGCTTAAGACAGGGTGGTCTGGGCTATGGCTACACCTTC. Amino acid sequence: CASSLRQGGLGYGYTF.

This clonotype appeared a few times. The V and J genes are TRBV5-6 and TRBJ2-7, with D possibly matching TRBD2 (6 bases). The CDR3 length is 15 residues. The V gene's germline CDR1 is SGHDT and CDR2 YYEEEE. The V end was cut by 0 bases, the J end by 2 bases, with 12 bases between. The CDR3 protein is CASSLASGLTYEQYF. CDR3 sequence (DNA): TGTGCCAGCAGCTTGGCAAGCGGGCTAACCTACGAGCAGTACTTC.

This clonotype was observed many times. The gene calls are TRBV20-1 and TRBJ2-1; 7 bases fit TRBD2. The CDR3 is 15 residues long. Germline V gene sequence: CDR1 DFQATT, CDR2 SNEGSKA (reference sequence). J was trimmed by 0 bases and V by 7 bases; bases with no gene match: 9. This chain's CDR3 is CSVRKLASSYNEQFF. DNA of the CDR3: TGCAGTGTCCGGAAACTAGCGAGCTCCTACAATGAGCAGTTCTTC.

This clonotype was detected only a few times. The CDR3 region has the DNA TGTGCCAGTAGTTTCGGAGGGCCCTACGAGCAGTACTTC. The encoded protein is CASSFGGPYEQYF. The chain uses TRBV19 and TRBJ2-7, with a tentative D call TRBD2 (6 bases). The V end was cut by 5 bases, the J end by 2 bases, with 10 bases between. The CDR3 consists of 13 residues. Germline V lookup: CDR1 LNHDA, CDR2 SQIVND (reference sequence).

This clonotype has at least ten counts. The rearrangement links TRBV18 to TRBJ1-4; no firm D call. The V gene's germline CDR1 is KGHSH and CDR2 LQKENI. Trimming cost V 1 base and J 7 bases, with 13 bases left between them. The CDR3 sequence is 15 residues long. The CDR3 is CASSPRWARREKLFF. The CDR3 region has the DNA TGTGCCAGCTCACCACGGTGGGCCAGACGTGAAAAACTGTTTTTT.

This clonotype has a handful of counts. The chain carries TRBV15 and TRBJ2-1; a possible D gene is TRBD2 (5 bases). Trimming took 0 bases from V and 0 from J, leaving 9 bases between them. The CDR3 has 16 residues. CDR1 is LNHNV, CDR2 YYDKDF, per germline (reference sequence). The CDR3 DNA is TGTGCCACCAGCAGAGATCCGGGGAGCTCCTACAATGAGCAGTTCTTC. Translated, it gives CATSRDPGSSYNEQFF.

The gene calls are TRBV28 and TRBJ2-7; 9 positions agree with TRBD1. Germline-derived CDR1 and CDR2 are MDHEN and SYDVKM. The V gene end was trimmed by 1 base and the J gene end by 6 bases; junction bases not matched to a gene: 7. The CDR3 is 15 residues long. The CDR3 sequence is CASSLLGTGGSEQYF. Here the CDR3 DNA reads TGTGCCAGCAGTTTATTAGGAACAGGGGGCTCCGAGCAGTACTTC.

This rearrangement joins TRBV20-1 to TRBJ2-1, with 9 bases that match TRBD2. Germline trimming cut 5 bases from V and 3 bases from J; bases unmatched to any gene: 5. The CDR3 contains 14 residues. Germline V lookup: CDR1 DFQATT, CDR2 SNEGSKA (reference sequence). DNA of the CDR3: TGCAGTGCTCCGGCGGGGGGGCGCTACAATGAGCAGTTCTTC. Its translation is CSAPAGGRYNEQFF.

This chain joins TRBV27 and TRBJ1-1; D perhaps matches TRBD1 (5 bases). Germline CDR1 and CDR2: MNHEY and SMNVEV (reference sequence). The CDR3 sequence is 16 residues long. V lost 5 bases to trimming and J lost 2 bases, with 18 bases between them. The CDR3 protein is CASSRGTGLLNTEAFF. For the CDR3, the DNA is TGTGCCAGCAGTAGAGGGACCGGATTGCTCAACACTGAAGCTTTCTTT.

By frequency in the sample, this clonotype is medium-sized. V usage is TRBV5-6 and J usage is TRBJ2-4, with 9 bases aligning to TRBD1. V lost 3 bases to trimming and J lost 4 bases; unmatched junction nucleotides: 5. Germline V lookup: CDR1 SGHDT, CDR2 YYEEEE. The CDR3 is made up of 15 amino acids. The CDR3: CASSWKGTGKNIQYF. In DNA form, the CDR3 reads TGTGCCAGCAGCTGGAAGGGGACAGGGAAAAACATTCAGTACTTC.

The chain is built from TRBV20-1 and TRBJ2-3, with 7 bases matching TRBD1. Germline V gene data show CDR1 as DFQATT and CDR2 as SNEGSKA (reference sequence). V lost 5 bases and J lost 4; bases outside the gene matches: 9. CDR3 length: 14 amino acids. In DNA form, the CDR3 reads TGCAGTGCTGCGCCAGGGGGATCGGCAGATACGCAGTATTTT. This sequence encodes CSAAPGGSADTQYF.